These 9 T cell receptor beta chains share one sample of origin, sequenced in a study of chronic HIV infection and antiretroviral therapy. Via MiXCR, TCRdb re-called the 5' RACE reads, giving one row per CDR3 protein. There are some 37,000 distinct CDR3 sequences in the sample; more than 8% occur only once, and 2.9% lies in the top ten. Sequenced sample: peripheral blood. The receptors here all came from an adult who had HIV and had not received antiretroviral therapy, or was an uninfected healthy control (not recorded which).

The rearrangement uses TRBV20-1 and TRBJ1-2, with D possibly TRBD1 on 5 matching bases. There are 14 residues in the CDR3. Germline V gene data show CDR1 as DFQATT and CDR2 as SNEGSKA (reference sequence). V shed 3 bases and J shed 4 bases, with 15 bases lying between them. Here the CDR3 reads CSARPDGGGYGYTF. CDR3 nucleotide sequence: TGCAGTGCTAGGCCGGACGGCGGGGGCTATGGCTACACCTTC.

This clonotype was recorded many times. This chain connects TRBV28 to TRBJ1-2; 8 bases match TRBD1. Germline CDR1 is MDHEN and CDR2 is SYDVKM. The CDR3 is 14 residues long. V trimming: 3 bases; J trimming: 4 bases; junction bases outside the gene matches: 4. The CDR3 nucleotides read TGTGCCAGCAGTTTGGGACAGGCACCCTATGGCTACACCTTC. As protein: CASSLGQAPYGYTF.

This clonotype was observed many times. The chain recombines TRBV7-2 with TRBJ2-1; TRBD2 matches at 13 bases. Germline V gives CDR1 SGHTA, CDR2 FQGNSA. The CDR3 totals 14 residues. J gave up 10 bases and V 3 bases, and 3 bases lay outside the gene matches. The CDR3 protein is CASSFGTSGIEQFF. DNA for the CDR3: TGTGCCAGCAGCTTCGGGACTAGCGGGATCGAGCAGTTCTTC.

The gene calls are TRBV28 and TRBJ2-7; 8 bases map to TRBD1. Germline V CDR1 and CDR2: MDHEN, SYDVKM. The V gene end was trimmed by 7 bases and the J gene end by 5 bases; junction bases not matched to a gene: 7. This CDR3 region has 13 residues. CDR3 nucleotides: TGTGCCAGCAATGGACAGGGTTACGACGAGCAGTACTTC. Protein: CASNGQGYDEQYF.

This clonotype has just a few counts. The CDR3 region has the DNA TGTGCCAGCAGTTTATCAGCAGGGGGGAGTTGGCAGTTCTTC. Its translation: CASSLSAGGSWQFF. The chain combines TRBV27 with TRBJ2-1; D perhaps matches TRBD1 (7 bases). Looked up from germline, CDR1 is MNHEY and CDR2 is SMNVEV (reference sequence). V lost 0 bases to trimming and J lost 12 bases, with 15 bases between them. The CDR3 extends over 14 amino acids.

This clonotype was seen at least ten times. The J gene is TRBJ2-1, the V gene TRBV5-4; possibly TRBD2 for D (5 bases). Per the germline V gene, CDR1 is SGHNT and CDR2 is YYREEE (reference sequence). V was cut by 3 bases and J by 10 bases, with 14 bases left in between. The CDR3 has 13 amino acids. The CDR3 sequence is CASSSTGSGEQFF. CDR3 in DNA: TGTGCCAGCAGCTCGACTGGTTCGGGGGAGCAGTTCTTC.

This clonotype was recorded at least ten times. The V and J genes are TRBV28 and TRBJ2-7, with 9 bases that match TRBD2. The germline gives CDR1 MDHEN, CDR2 SYDVKM. The V segment lost 3 bases and the J segment 5 bases; nucleotides outside the gene matches: 5. The length of the CDR3 is 14 residues. CDR3 bases: TGTGCCAGCAGTTTGTCCGGGACTAGCAACGAGCAGTACTTC. It codes for CASSLSGTSNEQYF.

This clonotype has a count of ten or more. V gene TRBV18 combines with J gene TRBJ1-5; D remains ambiguous. The CDR3 extends over 13 amino acids. The ends were cut back, 2 bases at V and 3 bases at J, with 5 bases in the middle. Germline values: CDR1 KGHSH, CDR2 LQKENI. The CDR3 here is CASSPGVNQPQHF. The CDR3 DNA is TGTGCCAGCTCACCAGGGGTCAATCAGCCCCAGCATTTT.

In this sample, this clonotype turned up many times. The gene calls are TRBV10-3 and TRBJ1-1; a weak D match, TRBD1 (6 bases). Germline CDR1 and CDR2: ENHRY and SYGVKD. V was clipped by 0 bases and J by 6 bases, with 8 bases between them. This CDR3 spans 13 amino acids. The CDR3 DNA follows: TGTGCCATCAGTGAGTCGGGGGGCTCTGAAGCTTTCTTT. Translating gives CAISESGGSEAFF.